These 16 T cell receptor beta chains originate from one sample sequenced in a study of blood T cell repertoires in COVID-19. Repertoires were generated with immunoSEQ multiplex PCR, while TCRdb's copy carries only in-frame clones and drops some. The repertoire holds about 250,000 clones, with around 88% as singletons. What was sequenced was peripheral blood. These receptors were obtained from an older man with acute or convalescent COVID-19.

The chain joins TRBV7-6 to TRBJ2-2; maybe TRBD2 (5 bases). Trimming removed 1 base from V and 8 bases from J, with 14 bases in between. The germline CDR1 and CDR2 sequences are SGHVS and FNYEAQ. This CDR3 has 15 residues. The CDR3 loop reads CASSLGTLLAGELFF. The CDR3 DNA is TGTGCCAGCAGCTTAGGGACTTTGCTGGCGGGGGAGCTGTTTTTT.

In this sample, this clone turned up a few times. The chain carries TRBV14 and TRBJ2-7; 8 nucleotides line up with TRBD2. V lost 2 bases to trimming and J lost 9 bases; unmatched junction nucleotides: 9. The CDR3 extends over 14 amino acids. Germline V gene sequence: CDR1 SGHDN, CDR2 FVKESK. The CDR3 DNA follows: TGTGCCAGCAGCCAAAGATCTGGACTAGCCGGGCAGTACTTC. Its translation: CASSQRSGLAGQYF.

The chain carries TRBV24-1 and TRBJ1-6; possible D gene TRBD1, 6 bases. CDR1 and CDR2 (germline): KGHDR, SFDVKD. Trimming stripped 5 bases from V and 1 base from J, with 17 bases between. This CDR3 is 18 amino acids long. CDR3 amino acids: CATSVSDRRKSYNSPLHF. In DNA form, the CDR3 reads TGTGCCACCAGTGTTTCGGACAGAAGGAAGTCCTATAATTCACCCCTCCACTTT.

The J gene is TRBJ1-2, the V gene TRBV12-3 or TRBV12-4; 9 bases agree with TRBD1. J was trimmed by 4 bases and V by 7 bases; bases with no gene match: 4. This CDR3 has 13 amino acids. CDR3 residues: CASTLGQGYGYTF. In nucleotides, the CDR3 is TGTGCCAGCACCCTGGGACAGGGCTATGGCTACACCTTC.

V is TRBV4-1 and J is TRBJ1-5; the D gene is possibly TRBD1 (5 bases). Per the germline V gene, CDR1 is MGHRA and CDR2 is YSYEKL. This CDR3 has 14 amino acids. Trimming removed 4 bases at V and 7 bases at J, with 14 bases between. This CDR3 reads CASSPQVAIQPQHF. In nucleotides, the CDR3 is TGCGCCAGCAGCCCACAGGTCGCCATACAGCCCCAGCATTTT.

This chain uses TRBV19 with TRBJ1-1; TRBD1 agrees at 9 bases. Germline CDR1 and CDR2: LNHDA and SQIVND (reference sequence). Unmatched junction bases numbered 10, after V lost 5 bases and J lost 9 bases. The CDR3 totals 14 residues. The CDR3 loop is CASSHPAGTGKAFF. The CDR3 DNA reads as TGTGCCAGTAGTCACCCAGCCGGGACAGGGAAAGCTTTCTTT.

The rearrangement links TRBV29-1 to TRBJ2-3; a possible D gene is TRBD2 (6 bases). This CDR3 is 12 amino acids long. CDR1 and CDR2 from the germline V gene are SQVTM and ANQGSEA. The V end lost 0 bases, the J end lost 10 bases, and 11 bases lay between the germline ends. The CDR3 is CSVEDGTSAQYF. In nucleotides, the CDR3 is TGCAGCGTTGAAGATGGGACTTCGGCGCAGTATTTT.

The V call is TRBV6-2 or TRBV6-3, the J call TRBJ2-7, with TRBD2 matching over 11 bases. Trimming cost V 4 bases and J 4 bases; bases outside gene matches: 9. This CDR3 has 16 amino acids. Germline-derived CDR1 and CDR2 are MNHEY and SVGEGT. Written as DNA, the CDR3 is TGTGCCAGCAGTTCCCACCCGGGACTAGCGGAGTACGAGCAGTACTTC. Translating gives CASSSHPGLAEYEQYF.

The V and J genes are TRBV12-2 and TRBJ1-1. TRBV12-2 corresponds to a pseudogene. The CDR3 is 11 amino acids. CDR3 sequence reads: CASRPTAGAFF. CDR3 nucleotide sequence: TGTGCAAGTCGCCCGACAGCGGGTGCTTTCTTT.

The chain has TRBV18 and TRBJ2-1, with a possible D match to TRBD1 (8 bases). CDR1 KGHSH and CDR2 LQKENI come from the germline V gene. Trimming removed 3 bases from V and 7 bases from J, with 25 bases in between. This CDR3 has 18 residues. The CDR3 DNA reads TGTGCCAGCTCACCGTACGGGACAGGCCGAACGCGGGGGAATGAGCAGTTCTTC. Translated: CASSPYGTGRTRGNEQFF.

This rearrangement joins TRBV6-5 to TRBJ2-1; 12 bases are a match to TRBD2. This CDR3 comprises 15 residues. The V and J ends lost 6 bases and 5 bases, in that order; junction bases with no gene match: 5. Per germline, CDR1 MNHEY and CDR2 SVGAGI. DNA for the CDR3: TGTGCCAGCAGCCAGACTAGCGGGGGTAACAATGAGCAGTTCTTC. This sequence encodes CASSQTSGGNNEQFF.

This rearrangement joins TRBV20-1 to TRBJ1-6, with D possibly matching TRBD1 (5 bases). Trimming cost V 3 bases and J 8 bases, with 20 bases left between them. Germline CDR1 reads DFQATT; CDR2 reads SNEGSKA (reference sequence). The CDR3 runs 16 residues. In nucleotides, the CDR3 is TGCAGTGCTAGTCAGGGTGGGGATATAGTCGATTCACCCCTCCACTTT. Its protein is CSASQGGDIVDSPLHF.

J is TRBJ2-7 and V is TRBV10-3, with D maybe TRBD2 (7 bases). V gave up 2 bases and J gave up 6 bases, with 14 bases separating them. CDR1 is ENHRY, CDR2 SYGVKD, per germline. The length of the CDR3 is 14 residues. The CDR3 loop reads CAISEDRGGGEQYF. The CDR3 DNA sequence: TGTGCCATCAGTGAGGATAGGGGAGGGGGCGAGCAGTACTTC.

The V and J genes are TRBV12-3 or TRBV12-4 and TRBJ2-3; 7 nucleotides line up with TRBD1. The CDR3 sequence is 13 residues long. The V gene end was trimmed by 5 bases and the J gene end by 5 bases; junction bases not matched to a gene: 4. CDR3 loop: CASSTGARDTQYF. CDR3 in DNA: TGTGCCAGCAGTACAGGGGCGAGAGATACGCAGTATTTT.

CDR3 sequence: CASSLYGTGRNNEQFF. The DNA of the CDR3 is TGTGCCAGCAGCTTATACGGGACTGGCCGTAACAATGAGCAGTTCTTC. The chain couples TRBV7-3 to TRBJ2-1, with D maybe TRBD2 (6 bases). V lost 2 bases, J lost 5 bases, and 16 bases lay in between. This CDR3 region has 16 residues. The germline V gene encodes CDR1 SGHTA and CDR2 FQGTGA.

This chain links TRBV20-1 with TRBJ2-2, with D unclear. The CDR3 is made up of 13 amino acids. The V and J ends lost 3 bases and 0 bases respectively, with 5 bases between them. CDR1 and CDR2 from the germline V gene are DFQATT and SNEGSKA (reference sequence). This chain's CDR3 is CSASLSNTGELFF. For the CDR3, the DNA is TGCAGTGCTAGTTTATCGAACACCGGGGAGCTGTTTTTT.